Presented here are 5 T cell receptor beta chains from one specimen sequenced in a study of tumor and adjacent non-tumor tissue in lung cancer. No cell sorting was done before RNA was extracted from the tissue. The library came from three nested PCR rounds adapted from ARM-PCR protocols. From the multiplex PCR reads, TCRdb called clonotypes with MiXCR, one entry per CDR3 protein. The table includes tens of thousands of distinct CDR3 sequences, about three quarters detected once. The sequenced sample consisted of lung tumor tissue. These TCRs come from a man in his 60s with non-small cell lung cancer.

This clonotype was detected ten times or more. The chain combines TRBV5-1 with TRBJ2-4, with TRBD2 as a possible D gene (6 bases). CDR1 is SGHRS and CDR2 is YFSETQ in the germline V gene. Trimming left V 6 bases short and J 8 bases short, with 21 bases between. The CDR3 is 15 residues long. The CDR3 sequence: CASKDGGSVWDIQYF. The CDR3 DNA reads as TGCGCCAGCAAGGATGGAGGGTCCGTGTGGGACATTCAGTACTTC.

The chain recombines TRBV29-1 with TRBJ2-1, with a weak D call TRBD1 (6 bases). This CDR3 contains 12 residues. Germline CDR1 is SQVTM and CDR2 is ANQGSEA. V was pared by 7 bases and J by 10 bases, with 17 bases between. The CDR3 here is CSADRQNGEQFF. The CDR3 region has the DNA TGCAGCGCTGACAGGCAGAACGGGGAGCAGTTCTTC.

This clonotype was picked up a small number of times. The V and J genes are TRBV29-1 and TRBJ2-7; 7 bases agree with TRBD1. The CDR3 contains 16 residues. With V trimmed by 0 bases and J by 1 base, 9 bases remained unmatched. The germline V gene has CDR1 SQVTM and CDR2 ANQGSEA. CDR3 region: CSVEEHHGTVSYEQYF. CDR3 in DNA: TGCAGCGTTGAAGAGCACCACGGGACAGTTTCCTACGAGCAGTACTTC.

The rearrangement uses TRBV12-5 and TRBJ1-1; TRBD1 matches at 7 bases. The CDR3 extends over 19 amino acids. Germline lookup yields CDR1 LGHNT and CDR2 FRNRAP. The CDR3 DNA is TGTGTTAGAGGTTTGGAGATTTCGGGACAGAACTTATCGAACACTGAAGCTTTCTTT. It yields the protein CVRGLEISGQNLSNTEAFF.

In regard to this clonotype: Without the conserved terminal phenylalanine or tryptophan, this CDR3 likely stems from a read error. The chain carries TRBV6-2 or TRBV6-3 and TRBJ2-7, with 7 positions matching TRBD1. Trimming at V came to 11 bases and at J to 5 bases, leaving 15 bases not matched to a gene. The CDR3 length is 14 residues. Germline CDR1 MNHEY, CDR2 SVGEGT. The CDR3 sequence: CAAKRDSTTHEQYL. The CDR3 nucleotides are TGTGCCGCGAAACGGGACAGCACGACTCACGAGCAGTACTTA.